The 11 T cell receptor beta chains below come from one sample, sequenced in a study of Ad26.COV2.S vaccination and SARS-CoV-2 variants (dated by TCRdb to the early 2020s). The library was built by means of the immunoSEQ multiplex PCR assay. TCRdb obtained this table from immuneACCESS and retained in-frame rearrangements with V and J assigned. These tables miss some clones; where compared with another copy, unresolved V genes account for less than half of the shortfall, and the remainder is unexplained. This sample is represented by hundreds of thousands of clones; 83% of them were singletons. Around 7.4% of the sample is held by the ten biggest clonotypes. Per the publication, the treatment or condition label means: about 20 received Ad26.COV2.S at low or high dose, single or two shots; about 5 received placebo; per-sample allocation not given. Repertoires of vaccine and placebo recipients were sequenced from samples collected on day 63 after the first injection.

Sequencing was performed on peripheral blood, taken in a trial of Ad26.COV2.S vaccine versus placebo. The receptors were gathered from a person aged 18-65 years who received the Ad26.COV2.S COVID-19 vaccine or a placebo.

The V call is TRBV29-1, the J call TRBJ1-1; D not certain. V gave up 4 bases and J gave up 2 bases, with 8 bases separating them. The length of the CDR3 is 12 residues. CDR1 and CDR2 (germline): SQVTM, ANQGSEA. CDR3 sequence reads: CSVGASNTEAFF. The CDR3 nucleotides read TGCAGCGTTGGTGCCAGTAACACTGAAGCTTTCTTT.

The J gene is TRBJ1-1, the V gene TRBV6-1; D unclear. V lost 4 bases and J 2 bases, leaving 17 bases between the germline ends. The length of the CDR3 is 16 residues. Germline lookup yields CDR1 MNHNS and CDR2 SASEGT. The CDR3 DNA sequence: TGTGCCAGCAGTGTAGAACCCGGAGGGCCTAACACTGAAGCTTTCTTT. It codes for CASSVEPGGPNTEAFF.

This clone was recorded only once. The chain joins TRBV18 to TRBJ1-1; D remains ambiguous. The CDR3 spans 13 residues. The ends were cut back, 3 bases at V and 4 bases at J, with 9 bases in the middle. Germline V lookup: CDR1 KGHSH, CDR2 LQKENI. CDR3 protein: CASSPRAGTEAFF. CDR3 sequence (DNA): TGTGCCAGCTCACCGAGGGCTGGCACTGAAGCTTTCTTT.

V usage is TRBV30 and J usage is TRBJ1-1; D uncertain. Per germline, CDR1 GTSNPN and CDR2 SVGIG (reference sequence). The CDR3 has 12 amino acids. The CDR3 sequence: CAALPPNTEAFF. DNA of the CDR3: TGTGCTGCCCTTCCGCCGAACACTGAAGCTTTCTTT.

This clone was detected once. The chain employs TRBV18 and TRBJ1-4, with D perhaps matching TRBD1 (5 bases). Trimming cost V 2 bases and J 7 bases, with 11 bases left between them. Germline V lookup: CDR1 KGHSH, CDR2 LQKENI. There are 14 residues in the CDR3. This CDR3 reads CASSPVRGLEKLFF. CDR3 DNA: TGTGCCAGCTCACCAGTGAGGGGCCTTGAAAAACTGTTTTTT.

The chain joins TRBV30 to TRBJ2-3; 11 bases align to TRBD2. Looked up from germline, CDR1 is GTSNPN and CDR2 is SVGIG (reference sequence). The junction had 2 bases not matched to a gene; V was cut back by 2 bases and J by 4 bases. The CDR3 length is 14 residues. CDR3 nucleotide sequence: TGTGCCTGGAGTCCGACTAGCGGGGCAGATACGCAGTATTTT. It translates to CAWSPTSGADTQYF.

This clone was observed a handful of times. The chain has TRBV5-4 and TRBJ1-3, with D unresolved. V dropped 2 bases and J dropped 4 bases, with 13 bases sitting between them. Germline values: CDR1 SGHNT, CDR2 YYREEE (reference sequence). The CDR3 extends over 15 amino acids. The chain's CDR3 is CASSLWPEAGNTIYF. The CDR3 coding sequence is TGTGCCAGCAGCTTATGGCCGGAGGCCGGAAACACCATATATTTT.

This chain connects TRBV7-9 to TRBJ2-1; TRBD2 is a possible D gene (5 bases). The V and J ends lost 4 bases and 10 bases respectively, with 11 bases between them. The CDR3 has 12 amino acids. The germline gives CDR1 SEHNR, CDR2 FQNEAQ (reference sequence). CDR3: CASSSLGGEQFF. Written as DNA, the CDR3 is TGTGCCAGCAGCTCGTTGGGCGGGGAGCAGTTCTTC.

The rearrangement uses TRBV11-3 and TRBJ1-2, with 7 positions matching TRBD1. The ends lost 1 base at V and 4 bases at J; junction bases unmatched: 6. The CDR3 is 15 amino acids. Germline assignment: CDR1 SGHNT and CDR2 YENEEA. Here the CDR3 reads CASSLATGQSYGYTF. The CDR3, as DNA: TGTGCCAGCAGCTTAGCAACGGGACAGAGCTATGGCTACACCTTC.

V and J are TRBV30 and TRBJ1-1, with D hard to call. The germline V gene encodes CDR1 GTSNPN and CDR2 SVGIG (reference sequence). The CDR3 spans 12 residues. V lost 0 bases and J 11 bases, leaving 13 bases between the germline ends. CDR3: CAWSVTPPGAFF. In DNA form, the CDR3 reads TGTGCCTGGAGTGTAACCCCACCGGGGGCTTTCTTT.

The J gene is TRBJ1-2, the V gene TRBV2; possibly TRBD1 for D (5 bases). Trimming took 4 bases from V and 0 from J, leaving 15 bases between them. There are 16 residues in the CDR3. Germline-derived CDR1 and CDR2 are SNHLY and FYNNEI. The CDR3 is CASSAQTALTNYGYTF. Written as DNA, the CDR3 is TGTGCCAGCAGTGCCCAGACAGCCCTTACTAACTATGGCTACACCTTC.